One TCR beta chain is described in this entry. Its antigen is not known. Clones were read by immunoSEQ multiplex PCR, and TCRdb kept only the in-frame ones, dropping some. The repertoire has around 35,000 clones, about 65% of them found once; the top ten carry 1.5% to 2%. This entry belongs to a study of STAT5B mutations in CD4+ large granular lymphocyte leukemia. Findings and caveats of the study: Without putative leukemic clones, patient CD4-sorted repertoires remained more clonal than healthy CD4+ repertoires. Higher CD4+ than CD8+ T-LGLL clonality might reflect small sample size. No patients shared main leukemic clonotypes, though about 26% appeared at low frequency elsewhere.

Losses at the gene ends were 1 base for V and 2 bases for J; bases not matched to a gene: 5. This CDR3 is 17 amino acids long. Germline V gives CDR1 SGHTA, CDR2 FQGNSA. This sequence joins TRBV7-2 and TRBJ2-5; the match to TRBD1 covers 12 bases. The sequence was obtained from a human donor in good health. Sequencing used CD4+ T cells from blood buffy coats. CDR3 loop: CASSLVGQGALQETQYF. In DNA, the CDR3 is TGTGCCAGCAGCTTAGTGGGACAGGGGGCTCTACAAGAGACCCAGTACTTC.